The clone carrying this T cell receptor beta chain is categorized as medium-sized (0.01 to 0.1%). TCRdb reprocessed the 5' RACE reads via MiXCR and lists one record per CDR3 protein. The sample has approximately 6,300 distinct CDR3 sequences; roughly 7.3% are singletons. This record belongs to a study of spatial heterogeneity in lung cancer. Study-level background: Raw-read counts averaged over ten per unique TCR and UMI combination.

The CDR3 loop spans 12 amino acids. The V gene lost 1 base and the J gene lost 5 bases, with 5 bases spanning the gap. Germline values: CDR1 SGHVS, CDR2 FQNEAQ. The time point denotes: sample taken at primary tumor resection. There were 72 donors, all of them untreated patients with early-stage non-small cell lung cancer. Material: normal lung tissue next to the tumor, obtained at surgery. This TCR came from a female donor with early-stage non-small cell lung cancer. J is TRBJ1-1 and V is TRBV7-8, with D unresolved. In DNA form, the CDR3 reads TGTGCCAGCAGCTTAGGGAAAACTGAAGCTTTCTTT. Its translation is CASSLGKTEAFF.